Each of the 11 T cell receptor beta chains below was sequenced from the same sample in a study of blood T cell repertoires in COVID-19. Measured with immunoSEQ multiplex PCR; TCRdb has only the in-frame clones, and not every one. The repertoire holds 120,000 to 150,000 clones, over 60% seen once, with 13% in the top ten. Material: peripheral blood. The receptors here all came from a man older than 75 with acute or convalescent COVID-19.

This clone was seen more than once but under ten times. This chain joins TRBV18 and TRBJ2-5; 8 bases agree with TRBD1. Trimming took 3 bases from V and 2 from J; bases not matched to a gene: 2. Germline V gene data show CDR1 as KGHSH and CDR2 as LQKENI. CDR3 length: 14 amino acids. For the CDR3, the DNA is TGTGCCAGCTCACCGGGGACAGGACAAGAGACCCAGTACTTC. Protein: CASSPGTGQETQYF.

The CDR3 loop is CASSQTRGTGAGANVLTF. As DNA, the CDR3 is TGCGCCAGCAGCCAAACAAGAGGGACAGGTGCTGGGGCCAACGTCCTGACTTTC. V is TRBV4-3 and J is TRBJ2-6; 8 nucleotides match TRBD1. The CDR3 is made up of 18 amino acids. CDR1 and CDR2 from the germline V gene are LGHNA and YSLEER. The V and J ends lost 2 bases and 2 bases, in that order; junction bases with no gene match: 8.

The chain links TRBV5-1 to TRBJ2-3; maybe TRBD2 (6 bases). The CDR3 totals 15 residues. Trimming left V 1 base short and J 0 bases short, with 9 bases between. From germline, CDR1 is SGHRS and CDR2 YFSETQ. CDR3 region: CASSLRGTSTDTQYF. The DNA of the CDR3 is TGCGCCAGCAGCTTGAGAGGGACTAGCACAGATACGCAGTATTTT.

The rearrangement uses TRBV7-8 and TRBJ2-3; 9 bases map to TRBD1. The V segment lost 5 bases and the J segment 1 base; nucleotides outside the gene matches: 10. The length of the CDR3 is 17 residues. Germline V lookup: CDR1 SGHVS, CDR2 FQNEAQ. CDR3 loop: CASSPIQGARGTDTQYF. CDR3 DNA: TGTGCCAGCAGCCCCATACAGGGGGCTAGGGGCACAGATACGCAGTATTTT. Filled out from reference TRBV7-8 and TRBJ2-3, the complete variable domain reads GAGVSQSPRYKVAKRGQDVALRCDPISGHVSLFWYQQALGQGPEFLTYFQNEAQLDKSGLPSDRFFAERPEGSVSTLKIQRTQQEDSAVYLCASSPIQGARGTDTQYFGPGTRLTVL.

This chain joins TRBV24-1 and TRBJ2-5; 11 bases align to TRBD2. CDR1 and CDR2 from the germline V gene are KGHDR and SFDVKD. J lost 5 bases, V lost 2 bases, and 9 bases had no gene match. This CDR3 is 17 amino acids long. The CDR3 protein is CATSDSKASGGLETQYF. For the CDR3, the DNA is TGTGCCACCAGTGATTCAAAAGCTAGCGGGGGGTTGGAGACCCAGTACTTC.

This chain joins TRBV29-1 and TRBJ1-4; D unclear. The CDR3 has 12 amino acids. CDR1 and CDR2 from the germline V gene are SQVTM and ANQGSEA. The ends were cut back, 5 bases at V and 0 bases at J, with 4 bases in the middle. This CDR3 reads CSVLATNEKLFF. Here the CDR3 DNA reads TGCAGCGTTTTAGCAACTAATGAAAAACTGTTTTTT. Using reference TRBV29-1 and TRBJ1-4 for the parts outside the CDR3, the full variable domain is SAVISQKPSRDICQRGTSLTIQCQVDSQVTMMFWYRQQPGQSLTLIATANQGSEATYESGFVIDKFPISRPNLTFSTLTVSNMSPEDSSIYLCSVLATNEKLFFGSGTQLSVL.

The chain is built from TRBV28 and TRBJ1-1, with 8 bases fitting TRBD1. Trimming took 1 base from V and 5 from J; bases not matched to a gene: 3. CDR3 size: 14 residues. Germline V gives CDR1 MDHEN, CDR2 SYDVKM. The CDR3, as DNA: TGTGCCAGCAGTTTATTAGACAGGGGAACTGAAGCTTTCTTT. Residues: CASSLLDRGTEAFF.

The chain links TRBV7-9 to TRBJ2-5, with 7 bases fitting TRBD1. The V gene end was trimmed by 5 bases and the J gene end by 2 bases; junction bases not matched to a gene: 5. Germline V gives CDR1 SEHNR, CDR2 FQNEAQ (reference sequence). The CDR3 sequence is 14 residues long. The CDR3 loop reads CASSHPGQQETQYF. The CDR3 bases are TGTGCCAGCAGCCATCCGGGACAGCAAGAGACCCAGTACTTC.

The genes are TRBV9 and TRBJ1-3, with D possibly matching TRBD1 (5 bases). This CDR3 spans 16 amino acids. Germline CDR1 and CDR2: SGDLS and YYNGEE. Trimming cost V 4 bases and J 1 base, with 15 bases left between them. CDR3 nucleotides: TGTGCCAGCAGCTACGGGACCGGGGGGTCTGGAAACACCATATATTTT. Translating gives CASSYGTGGSGNTIYF. Full variable domain (outside the CDR3, taken from reference TRBV9 and TRBJ1-3): DSGVTQTPKHLITATGQRVTLRCSPRSGDLSVYWYQQSLDQGLQFLIQYYNGEERAKGNILERFSAQQFPDLHSELNLSSLELGDSALYFCASSYGTGGSGNTIYFGEGSWLTVV.

The gene calls are TRBV25-1 and TRBJ1-3; a possible D gene is TRBD1 (5 bases). Germline V gene data show CDR1 as MGHDK and CDR2 as SYGVNS. Trimming cost V 9 bases and J 1 base, with 7 bases left between them. The CDR3 is 12 residues long. The CDR3 loop reads CARDKSGNTIYF. For the CDR3, the DNA is TGTGCCAGGGACAAATCTGGAAACACCATATATTTT. Full variable domain (rest looked up from reference TRBV25-1 and TRBJ1-3): EADIYQTPRYLVIGTGKKITLECSQTMGHDKMYWYQQDPGMELHLIHYSYGVNSTEKGDLSSESTVSRIRTEHFPLTLESARPSHTSQYLCARDKSGNTIYFGEGSWLTVV.

This chain links TRBV6-2 or TRBV6-3 with TRBJ2-7; perhaps TRBD2 as D (7 bases). CDR3 length: 14 amino acids. V lost 2 bases to trimming and J lost 4 bases, with 12 bases between them. The germline CDR1 and CDR2 sequences are MNHEY and SVGEGT. CDR3 region: CASSYGGARYEQYF. The CDR3 nucleotides read TGTGCCAGCAGTTACGGGGGGGCGCGTTACGAGCAGTACTTC.